A selection of T cell receptor beta chains follows, all from one sample in a study of glioma-infiltrating T cells. TCRdb analysed the multiplex PCR reads with MiXCR anew, one entry per CDR3 protein. The data show around 390,000 distinct CDR3 sequences, approximately 42% seen once. The sequenced material came from glioma tissue, nonneoplastic brain tissue, or PBMCs (not recorded which). Receptors were obtained from a human donor with low-grade glioma or glioblastoma, undergoing nonglioma brain surgery, or in good health (not recorded which). The conserved cysteine and the conserved F or W are not part of the CDR3 here.

j_call v_call cdr3_aa
TRBJ2-7 TRBV7-2 ASSLGGVGRGQEQY
TRBJ2-3 TRBV6-1 ASSLFWGQGDTQY
TRBJ1-4 TRBV7-2 ASSRARGGLNEKLF
TRBJ2-3 TRBV20-1 SARPTSLYTDTQY
TRBJ1-5 TRBV4-1 ASSQRGGGRKNQPQH
TRBJ2-3 TRBV6-2/TRBV6-3 ASSQGQETDTQY
TRBJ1-2 TRBV6-5 VSTPGTTYGYT
TRBJ2-3 TRBV6-2/TRBV6-3 ASSFRTSGTTGTQY
TRBJ2-4 TRBV5-1 ASSLSEIAKNIQY
TRBJ1-1 TRBV20-1 SARDPGGVMNTEAF
TRBJ2-7 TRBV27 ASSRREGVRLGQY
TRBJ2-7 TRBV20-1 SATYRSSYEQY
TRBJ2-5 TRBV20-1 SARAPGETQY
TRBJ2-1 TRBV29-1 SVAARLAQVNEQF
TRBJ1-5 TRBV10-3 AISEFVGGQQPQH
TRBJ2-7 TRBV7-9 ASSDWDSSSYEQY
TRBJ2-3 TRBV20-1 SATFAVSTDTQY
TRBJ2-1 TRBV20-1 SARGLYNEQF
TRBJ2-1 TRBV27 ASSNRDLYNEQF
TRBJ2-3 TRBV28 TSIVAGSGDTQY
TRBJ1-4 TRBV4-1 ASSQERRILATNEKLF
TRBJ1-6 TRBV27 ASSLNSPLH